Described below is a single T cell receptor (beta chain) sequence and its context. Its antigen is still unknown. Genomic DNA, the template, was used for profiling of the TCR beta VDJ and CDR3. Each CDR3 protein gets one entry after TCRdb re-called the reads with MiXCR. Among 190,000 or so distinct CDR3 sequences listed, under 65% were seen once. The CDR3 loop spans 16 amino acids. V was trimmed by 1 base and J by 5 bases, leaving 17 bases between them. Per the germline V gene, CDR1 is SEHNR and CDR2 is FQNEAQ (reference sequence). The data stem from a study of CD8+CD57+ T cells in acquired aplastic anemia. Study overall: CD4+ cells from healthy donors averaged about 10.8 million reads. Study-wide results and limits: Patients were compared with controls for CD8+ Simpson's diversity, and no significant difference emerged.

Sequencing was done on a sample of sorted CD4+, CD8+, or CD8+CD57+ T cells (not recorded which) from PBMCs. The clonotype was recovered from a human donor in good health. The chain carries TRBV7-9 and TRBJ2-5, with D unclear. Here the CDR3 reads CASSLGGTIGKETQYF. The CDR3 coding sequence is TGTGCCAGCAGCTTAGGGGGAACTATTGGGAAGGAGACCCAGTACTTC.